What follows are 9 T cell receptor beta chains derived from one specimen sequenced in a study of blood T cells in healthy people across ages. With a J-beta primer mix and a sample-barcoded 5' primer, a second PCR ran about 7 to 11 cycles. TCRdb used MiXCR to reprocess the 5' RACE reads, holding one entry per CDR3 protein. This sample has roughly 1,100,000 distinct CDR3 sequences; 20% to 25% occur once, and the top ten carry about 0.69%. The sample was also reused in another study, on T cells of mothers and their children.

Input material: blood. The origin of the receptors is a girl aged 2 to 10 in good health.

The chain is built from TRBV7-2 and TRBJ1-4; D unresolved. Deletions cut 5 bases from V and 14 bases from J, with 21 bases between. There are 14 residues in the CDR3. The germline CDR1 and CDR2 sequences are SGHTA and FQGNSA. CDR3 sequence: CASSRYGGFRVLFF. The CDR3 nucleotides read TGTGCCAGCAGCAGATATGGAGGGTTTAGAGTTCTGTTTTTT. Combining the CDR3 with reference TRBV7-2 and TRBJ1-4 gives the whole variable domain GAGVSQSPSNKVTEKGKDVELRCDPISGHTALYWYRQSLGQGLEFLIYFQGNSAPDKSGLPSDRFSAERTGGSVSTLTIQRTQQEDSAVYLCASSRYGGFRVLFFGSGTQLSVL.

This clonotype came up a few times. This chain connects TRBV29-1 to TRBJ2-1; 10 nucleotides align to TRBD2. Per the germline V gene, CDR1 is SQVTM and CDR2 is ANQGSEA. Germline trimming cut 6 bases from V and 0 bases from J; bases unmatched to any gene: 2. There are 14 residues in the CDR3. The CDR3 protein is CSVLAGDSYNEQFF. In DNA, the CDR3 is TGCAGCGTCCTAGCGGGGGACTCCTACAATGAGCAGTTCTTC.

The gene calls are TRBV28 and TRBJ2-5, with D hard to call. The CDR3 has 14 amino acids. Germline V lookup: CDR1 MDHEN, CDR2 SYDVKM. V was cut by 5 bases and J by 3 bases, with 13 bases left in between. The DNA for the CDR3 is TGTGCCAGCAGTCCCGCGGTTCTCGAAGAGACCCAGTACTTC. This translates into CASSPAVLEETQYF.

The chain links TRBV27 to TRBJ1-2, with D perhaps matching TRBD1 (6 bases). The germline V gene has CDR1 MNHEY and CDR2 SMNVEV (reference sequence). The V end was cut by 5 bases, the J end by 6 bases, with 13 bases between. The CDR3 has 13 amino acids. The DNA for the CDR3 is TGTGCCAGCAGTAGGAACAGGGTAAATGGCTACACCTTC. This sequence encodes CASSRNRVNGYTF.

In its sample, this clonotype was seen a few times. V is TRBV29-1 and J is TRBJ1-6, with D perhaps matching TRBD1 (5 bases). The CDR3 totals 13 residues. V was pared by 6 bases and J by 7 bases, with 13 bases between. Germline CDR1 reads SQVTM; CDR2 reads ANQGSEA. CDR3 loop: CSVWDGGNSPLHF. The CDR3 coding sequence is TGCAGCGTCTGGGACGGAGGGAATTCACCCCTCCACTTT.

The J gene is TRBJ2-3, the V gene TRBV5-1; 8 bases line up with TRBD2. The germline gives CDR1 SGHRS, CDR2 YFSETQ. With V trimmed by 1 base and J by 0 bases, 1 base remained unmatched. CDR3 size: 15 residues. The CDR3 spells CASSLREGSTDTQYF. CDR3 in DNA: TGCGCCAGCAGCTTGCGGGAGGGTAGCACAGATACGCAGTATTTT.

This CDR3 reads CSARDKGTGTNYGYTF. The CDR3 DNA follows: TGCAGTGCTAGAGATAAGGGGACAGGAACCAACTATGGCTACACCTTC. The rearrangement links TRBV20-1 to TRBJ1-2; 8 nucleotides line up with TRBD1. The CDR3 sequence is 16 residues long. The ends lost 0 bases at V and 2 bases at J; junction bases unmatched: 8. The germline CDR1 and CDR2 sequences are DFQATT and SNEGSKA (reference sequence).

This clonotype was found a few times. The chain has TRBV29-1 and TRBJ2-5, with 8 nucleotides matching TRBD1. Judging by the DNA end, TRBJ2-1 fits better; the J call may be wrong. The germline gives CDR1 SQVTM, CDR2 ANQGSEA. The CDR3 runs 12 residues. CDR3: CSVGQGHNEQFF. The CDR3 coding sequence is TGCAGCGTCGGACAGGGCCATAATGAGCAGTTCTTC.

This clonotype was counted a few times. The chain has TRBV4-1 and TRBJ1-4; D is uncertain. This CDR3 has 14 residues. Trimming left V 3 bases short and J 6 bases short, with 11 bases between. The germline gives CDR1 MGHRA, CDR2 YSYEKL. The CDR3 is CASSHYISDEKLFF. CDR3 nucleotide sequence: TGCGCCAGCAGCCATTATATATCGGATGAAAAACTGTTTTTT.